The present TCR beta chain was sequenced within a study of blood T cell repertoires in COVID-19. At the level of the study: Whether acute or convalescent, the COVID-19 samples came from the United States, Italy and Spain. T cells, B-cell-depleted T cells, or PBMCs supplied cDNA or gDNA.

Original processing methods: Amplification of reference gene primers provided the estimated nucleated cell counts. Libraries were prepared by immunoSEQ multiplex PCR; TCRdb keeps only in-frame clonotypes and omits some of them. The V and J calls and clone size come from that table; D and trimming were worked out from the DNA. The sample lists over 150,000 clones, approximately 84% occurring once. CDR3 length: 13 residues. The V gene lost 4 bases and the J gene lost 3 bases, with 9 bases spanning the gap. CDR1 is SGHNT and CDR2 is YENEEA in the germline V gene. The chain links TRBV11-3 to TRBJ1-1; no reliable D call. The origin of this receptor is a man between 18 and 35 years old with active or convalescent COVID-19. Sequencing used peripheral blood. CDR3 region: CASSYVRDTEAFF. The CDR3 DNA reads as TGTGCCAGCAGCTACGTGAGGGACACTGAAGCTTTCTTT.